The 4 T cell receptor beta chains given below trace back to one sample, sequenced in a study of blood T cell repertoires in COVID-19. Method: immunoSEQ multiplex PCR; TCRdb's copy keeps in-frame clones and lacks some. The repertoire holds more than 200,000 clones, with about 88% as singletons. Specimen: peripheral blood. The source of these receptors is a woman aged 55-70 years with acute or convalescent COVID-19.

The CDR3 DNA is TGTGCCAGCAGCGCTGCCGGAACAGGGGCCTACGAGCAGTACTTC. This codes for CASSAAGTGAYEQYF. The chain combines TRBV9 with TRBJ2-7; TRBD1 aligns across 7 bases. The germline gives CDR1 SGDLS, CDR2 YYNGEE. The CDR3 totals 15 residues. V lost 3 bases and J lost 2; bases outside the gene matches: 8.

Only a few counts were recorded for this clone. The chain carries TRBV7-2 and TRBJ1-5; no definite D call. The ends were cut back, 1 base at V and 2 bases at J, with 6 bases in the middle. The CDR3 is 14 amino acids. Germline CDR1 is SGHTA and CDR2 is FQGNSA. The CDR3 bases are TGTGCCAGCAGCTTAGTTGGAGGCAATCAGCCCCAGCATTTT. It codes for CASSLVGGNQPQHF.

V gene TRBV6-5 combines with J gene TRBJ2-5; D perhaps matches TRBD1 (5 bases). CDR1 MNHEY and CDR2 SVGAGI come from the germline V gene. This CDR3 has 13 residues. Trimming left V 6 bases short and J 4 bases short, with 12 bases between. CDR3 loop: CASSPRVRETQYF. The CDR3 DNA reads TGTGCCAGCAGCCCCAGGGTGAGAGAGACCCAGTACTTC.

The V and J genes are TRBV7-9 and TRBJ1-2, with 9 bases identical to TRBD1. V lost 4 bases and J lost 4; bases outside the gene matches: 4. Germline V CDR1 and CDR2: SEHNR, FQNEAQ (reference sequence). CDR3 length: 14 amino acids. The CDR3 loop reads CASSSDRGVYGYTF. CDR3 nucleotides: TGTGCCAGCAGCTCGGACAGGGGCGTCTATGGCTACACCTTC.